These 20 T cell receptor beta chains were all obtained from the same sample, sequenced in a study of technical replicates of blood from several donors. Profiling relied on immunoSEQ multiplex PCR, and the TCRdb table lists in-frame clones only, not all of them. Of some 54,000 clones in the sample, around 93% were seen once. Sequencing was done on a sample of PBMCs. The receptors come from a human donor in good health. Some clones in this sample may be carry-over from other donors' samples.

The chain joins TRBV5-4 to TRBJ2-1; TRBD1 agrees at 8 bases. The CDR3 runs 12 residues. J lost 8 bases, V lost 3 bases, and 1 base had no gene match. CDR1 and CDR2 from the germline V gene are SGHNT and YYREEE (reference sequence). CDR3 coding DNA: TGTGCCAGCAGCTCACAGGGGGATGAGCAGTTCTTC. Amino acids: CASSSQGDEQFF.

V usage is TRBV2 and J usage is TRBJ1-5; D may be TRBD1 (6 bases). The V end lost 7 bases, the J end lost 5 bases, and 15 bases lay between the germline ends. This CDR3 spans 14 amino acids. CDR1 and CDR2 from the germline V gene are SNHLY and FYNNEI. CDR3 amino acids: CASKGGTGHQPQHF. DNA for the CDR3: TGTGCCAGCAAGGGGGGGACGGGACATCAGCCCCAGCATTTT.

CDR3 coding DNA: TGCGCCAGCACCGCCGGGACAGGGACCACAGATACGCAGTATTTT. It is translated as CASTAGTGTTDTQYF. The chain carries TRBV5-1 and TRBJ2-3, with TRBD1 matching over 9 bases. This CDR3 region has 15 residues. The V and J ends lost 6 bases and 2 bases, in that order; junction bases with no gene match: 7. Germline V gene lookup returns CDR1 SGHRS and CDR2 YFSETQ.

V gene TRBV29-1 combines with J gene TRBJ2-1; 7 bases line up with TRBD2. Germline V CDR1 and CDR2: SQVTM, ANQGSEA. The CDR3 runs to 12 residues. V lost 3 bases to trimming and J lost 11 bases; unmatched junction nucleotides: 7. In DNA form, the CDR3 reads TGCAGCGTTGACGCGGGGGTCGGGAAGCAGTTCTTC. Residues: CSVDAGVGKQFF.

The chain employs TRBV10-3 and TRBJ2-7; 10 bases align to TRBD1. The length of the CDR3 is 12 residues. Per germline, CDR1 ENHRY and CDR2 SYGVKD. V lost 11 bases to trimming and J lost 3 bases; unmatched junction nucleotides: 4. CDR3 residues: CAARDRGYEQYF. In DNA form, the CDR3 reads TGTGCCGCCCGGGACAGGGGCTACGAGCAGTACTTC.

The chain employs TRBV6-1 and TRBJ1-6, with D possibly TRBD1 on 5 matching bases. The germline V gene encodes CDR1 MNHNS and CDR2 SASEGT. The CDR3 runs 14 residues. Trimming shortened V by 0 bases and J by 8 bases, and 8 bases separated the two germline ends. As DNA, the CDR3 is TGTGCCAGCAGTGAAGCCCCAGGGTATTCACCCCTCCACTTT. Its translation: CASSEAPGYSPLHF.

The chain is built from TRBV2 and TRBJ2-1, with 8 bases aligning to TRBD2. Trimming removed 6 bases from V and 6 bases from J; junction bases left unmatched: 10. Germline values: CDR1 SNHLY, CDR2 FYNNEI. The CDR3 extends over 15 amino acids. The CDR3 loop is CASSNGLASGNEQFF. In nucleotides, the CDR3 is TGTGCCAGCAGCAATGGACTAGCAAGTGGCAATGAGCAGTTCTTC.

The chain employs TRBV20-1 and TRBJ2-7; possibly TRBD2 for D (6 bases). Germline V gives CDR1 DFQATT, CDR2 SNEGSKA (reference sequence). The ends were cut back, 5 bases at V and 7 bases at J, with 12 bases in the middle. This CDR3 is built from 11 residues. The CDR3: CSAPHRGEQYF. CDR3 bases: TGCAGTGCTCCCCATCGGGGGGAGCAGTACTTC.

The chain has TRBV6-1 and TRBJ2-4; TRBD2 matches at 7 bases. This CDR3 region has 16 residues. From germline, CDR1 is MNHNS and CDR2 SASEGT. V shed 2 bases, J shed 0 bases, and the junction held 4 bases outside the gene matches. In DNA, the CDR3 is TGTGCCAGCAGTGAATGGGGGGAGGGAGCCAAAAACATTCAGTACTTC. It encodes CASSEWGEGAKNIQYF.

This chain links TRBV5-4 with TRBJ1-1, with 8 bases fitting TRBD1. The CDR3 length is 13 residues. V shed 4 bases and J 3 bases; nucleotides not matched to a gene: 2. Germline V lookup: CDR1 SGHNT, CDR2 YYREEE (reference sequence). The CDR3 DNA is TGTGCCAGCAGCGCGACAGGGGACACTGAAGCTTTCTTT. It translates to CASSATGDTEAFF.

The chain combines TRBV5-4 with TRBJ2-5; 8 nucleotides agree with TRBD2. Per the germline V gene, CDR1 is SGHNT and CDR2 is YYREEE (reference sequence). The CDR3 sequence is 16 residues long. The V gene end was trimmed by 1 base and the J gene end by 7 bases; junction bases not matched to a gene: 12. CDR3 amino acids: CASSLSQRESVVTQYF. CDR3 nucleotides: TGTGCCAGCAGCTTGTCCCAGCGGGAGAGTGTGGTGACCCAGTACTTC. The entire variable domain, with the rest obtained from reference TRBV5-4 and TRBJ2-5, is as follows: ETGVTQSPTHLIKTRGQQVTLRCSSQSGHNTVSWYQQALGQGPQFIFQYYREEENGRGNFPPRFSGLQFPNYSSELNVNALELDDSALYLCASSLSQRESVVTQYFGPGTRLLVL.

The gene calls are TRBV30 and TRBJ1-2, with a tentative D call TRBD1 (6 bases). Trimming pared 4 bases from V and 3 bases from J, leaving 15 bases between. Germline V gene lookup returns CDR1 GTSNPN and CDR2 SVGIG (reference sequence). The CDR3 contains 14 residues. Here the CDR3 DNA reads TGTGCCTGGATTGGGGACACCAATTACTATGGCTACACCTTC. Translating gives CAWIGDTNYYGYTF. The variable domain in full, with the rest retrieved from reference TRBV30 and TRBJ1-2, is SQTIHQWPATLVQPVGSPLSLECTVEGTSNPNLYWYRQAAGRGLQLLFYSVGIGQISSEVPQNLSASRPQDRQFILSSKKLLLSDSGFYLCAWIGDTNYYGYTFGSGTRLTVV.

The chain is built from TRBV5-1 and TRBJ2-3; D unclear. Germline CDR1 and CDR2: SGHRS and YFSETQ. Trimming took off 7 bases at V and 6 bases at J, with 18 bases between the two ends. The CDR3 contains 14 residues. This chain's CDR3 is CASDPGLEMDTQYF. The CDR3 region has the DNA TGCGCCAGCGATCCCGGTTTGGAGATGGATACGCAGTATTTT.

This chain connects TRBV4-2 to TRBJ1-3; maybe TRBD1 (5 bases). V was trimmed by 5 bases and J by 2 bases, leaving 16 bases between them. The germline V gene has CDR1 LGHNA and CDR2 YNFKEQ. The CDR3 extends over 16 amino acids. The CDR3 sequence is CASSSRAGEAGNTIYF. The CDR3 coding sequence is TGTGCCAGCAGCTCCCGGGCGGGGGAGGCTGGAAACACCATATATTTT.

J is TRBJ1-3 and V is TRBV7-9; D call uncertain. The CDR3 consists of 12 residues. V lost 8 bases and J lost 0, with 5 bases in between. Germline V gene lookup returns CDR1 SEHNR and CDR2 FQNEAQ (reference sequence). CDR3 bases: TGTGCCAGCCAATTCTCTGGAAACACCATATATTTT. This gives the protein CASQFSGNTIYF.

The chain employs TRBV4-1 and TRBJ1-5; TRBD1 might be the D (5 bases). Germline CDR1 MGHRA, CDR2 YSYEKL. Trimming cost V 1 base and J 0 bases, with 10 bases left between them. This CDR3 region has 16 residues. The CDR3 bases are TGCGCCAGCAGCCAAGGGCAAGGGGTTAGCAATCAGCCCCAGCATTTT. Translation: CASSQGQGVSNQPQHF.

The V and J genes are TRBV6-5 and TRBJ2-1; the match to TRBD2 covers 12 bases. The length of the CDR3 is 16 residues. In germline, CDR1 is MNHEY, CDR2 SVGAGI. With V trimmed by 2 bases and J by 4 bases, 3 bases remained unmatched. Written as DNA, the CDR3 is TGTGCCAGCAGTTACACTAGCGGGAGGACGTACAATGAGCAGTTCTTC. Encoded protein: CASSYTSGRTYNEQFF.

This chain connects TRBV27 to TRBJ2-7; 8 positions agree with TRBD1. In germline, CDR1 is MNHEY, CDR2 SMNVEV (reference sequence). This CDR3 has 13 residues. V gave up 6 bases and J gave up 4 bases; unmatched junction bases: 5. The CDR3 nucleotides are TGTGCCAGCAGCCTGACAGGGGCTTACGAGCAGTACTTC. Residues: CASSLTGAYEQYF.

DNA for the CDR3: TGTGCCAGCAGCGTGGCCATCGGGGGTGAAGCTTTCTTT. Encoded protein: CASSVAIGGEAFF. This chain uses TRBV9 with TRBJ1-1; maybe TRBD1 (5 bases). The germline V and J ends were trimmed by 2 bases and 7 bases, with 12 bases remaining between them. CDR3 length: 13 amino acids. CDR1 SGDLS and CDR2 YYNGEE come from the germline V gene.

CDR3 in amino acids: CSVPYPGVTEAFF. Here the CDR3 DNA reads TGCAGCGTTCCTTACCCGGGGGTTACTGAAGCTTTCTTT. The J gene is TRBJ1-1, the V gene TRBV29-1, with D possibly being TRBD1 (5 bases). This CDR3 comprises 13 residues. Germline CDR1 is SQVTM and CDR2 is ANQGSEA. Trimming took 5 bases from V and 5 from J, leaving 15 bases between them.